The rows below give T cell receptor beta chains drawn from one sample of a study of cytomegalovirus exposure and HLA in healthy donors. Assay: immunoSEQ multiplex PCR; the TCRdb copy retains only in-frame clones and omits some. The repertoire holds some 140,000 clones, with nearly 80% as singletons. Sequenced: PBMCs. All receptors derive from a man younger than 40 in good health and CMV-seronegative. CDR3s include the opening cysteine and the closing phenylalanine or tryptophan. Each record gives: D gene, J gene, V gene, CDR3 protein. A D gene is named only where the DNA matches it firmly.

D gene: TRBD2; J gene: TRBJ2-7; V gene: TRBV27; CDR3 protein: CASSLGLVYEQYF
D gene: .; J gene: TRBJ1-3; V gene: TRBV28; CDR3 protein: CASSLGGAEGNTIYF
D gene: TRBD1; J gene: TRBJ1-4; V gene: TRBV5-1; CDR3 protein: CASSLVQGGSEKLFF
D gene: .; J gene: TRBJ1-5; V gene: TRBV4-1; CDR3 protein: CASSQESTLNGGNQPQHF
D gene: TRBD2; J gene: TRBJ2-7; V gene: TRBV28; CDR3 protein: CASSELRTSGDPKIYEQYF
D gene: TRBD1; J gene: .; V gene: TRBV5-6; CDR3 protein: CASSFGTGNYEQYF
D gene: TRBD2; J gene: TRBJ2-7; V gene: TRBV11-2; CDR3 protein: CASSIIAGTGQYF
D gene: .; J gene: TRBJ2-1; V gene: TRBV28; CDR3 protein: CASNSFRGMSYNEQFF
D gene: .; J gene: TRBJ2-1; V gene: TRBV19; CDR3 protein: CASSIPGESDEQFF
D gene: .; J gene: TRBJ2-7; V gene: TRBV7-6; CDR3 protein: CASSLGDLQYF
D gene: TRBD1; J gene: TRBJ1-1; V gene: TRBV5-1; CDR3 protein: CASSLYMGQRNTEAFF
D gene: TRBD2; J gene: TRBJ2-3; V gene: TRBV19; CDR3 protein: CATSSGNRGTQYF
D gene: .; J gene: TRBJ2-1; V gene: TRBV28; CDR3 protein: CASSSYSGHNEQFF
D gene: .; J gene: TRBJ2-2; V gene: TRBV7-2; CDR3 protein: CASSFGLASTGELFF
D gene: .; J gene: TRBJ2-5; V gene: TRBV13; CDR3 protein: CASSLGRMETQYF
D gene: TRBD1; J gene: .; V gene: TRBV7-2; CDR3 protein: CASSPRQGGYEQYF
D gene: TRBD2; J gene: TRBJ2-7; V gene: TRBV7-9; CDR3 protein: CASSFSGRDEQYF
D gene: TRBD2; J gene: TRBJ2-1; V gene: TRBV15; CDR3 protein: CATSRDREARLFF
D gene: TRBD1; J gene: TRBJ1-1; V gene: TRBV7-9; CDR3 protein: CASSLAEGATEAFF
D gene: .; J gene: TRBJ2-6; V gene: TRBV28; CDR3 protein: CASRTSWGGGANVLTF
D gene: .; J gene: TRBJ2-4; V gene: TRBV11-2; CDR3 protein: CASSLREISIQYF
D gene: .; J gene: TRBJ1-2; V gene: TRBV5-1; CDR3 protein: CASSLDSLSNYGYTF
D gene: TRBD1; J gene: TRBJ2-3; V gene: TRBV10-3; CDR3 protein: CAISGIPGQGLRESTDTQYF
D gene: TRBD1; J gene: TRBJ1-5; V gene: TRBV5-4; CDR3 protein: CASSLDRGLYQPQHF
D gene: .; J gene: TRBJ1-4; V gene: TRBV5-5; CDR3 protein: CASSLTTGYEKLFF
D gene: .; J gene: TRBJ1-2; V gene: TRBV18; CDR3 protein: CASSPVGGLNYGYTF
D gene: .; J gene: TRBJ1-1; V gene: TRBV9; CDR3 protein: CASSLGDRAGDTEAFF
D gene: .; J gene: TRBJ2-7; V gene: TRBV30; CDR3 protein: CAWSSDRFEQYF
D gene: .; J gene: TRBJ2-3; V gene: TRBV7-2; CDR3 protein: CASSPGQITQYF
D gene: .; J gene: TRBJ2-7; V gene: TRBV7-2; CDR3 protein: CASSPTPGYGEQYF
D gene: .; J gene: TRBJ1-2; V gene: TRBV19; CDR3 protein: CASSITLTASPLYGYTF
D gene: .; J gene: TRBJ1-1; V gene: TRBV11-3; CDR3 protein: CASSLGGRGEAFF
D gene: TRBD2; J gene: TRBJ2-1; V gene: TRBV2; CDR3 protein: CASSSLAGGPSEQFF
D gene: TRBD2; J gene: TRBJ2-5; V gene: TRBV6-1; CDR3 protein: CASVPGGWETQYF
D gene: .; J gene: TRBJ1-2; V gene: TRBV28; CDR3 protein: CASSPLNYGYTF
D gene: .; J gene: TRBJ2-1; V gene: TRBV11-2; CDR3 protein: CASTTASYNEQFF
D gene: TRBD2; J gene: .; V gene: TRBV5-1; CDR3 protein: CASSLSKAGMTYEQYF
D gene: TRBD2; J gene: TRBJ2-7; V gene: TRBV5-4; CDR3 protein: CASSLASGSTYEQYF
D gene: .; J gene: TRBJ1-5; V gene: TRBV5-4; CDR3 protein: CASSLGAGNSNQPQHF
D gene: TRBD1; J gene: TRBJ2-2; V gene: TRBV4-3; CDR3 protein: CASSHRTGETGELFF
D gene: TRBD1; J gene: TRBJ2-7; V gene: TRBV10-3; CDR3 protein: CAISARTGGSEQYF